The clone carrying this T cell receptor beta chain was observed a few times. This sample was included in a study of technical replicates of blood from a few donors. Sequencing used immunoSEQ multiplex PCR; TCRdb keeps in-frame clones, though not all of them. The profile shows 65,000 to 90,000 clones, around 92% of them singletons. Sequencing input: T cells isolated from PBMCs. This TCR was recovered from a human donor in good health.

CDR3 nucleotide sequence: TGTGCCAGCAGCCCCCTAGGGGCGAACACCGGGGAGCTGTTTTTT. Residues: CASSPLGANTGELFF. The chain combines TRBV27 with TRBJ2-2; D is possibly TRBD1 (5 bases). The CDR3 is 15 amino acids. Germline-derived CDR1 and CDR2 are MNHEY and SMNVEV (reference sequence). Trimming cost V 6 bases and J 0 bases, with 11 bases left between them.